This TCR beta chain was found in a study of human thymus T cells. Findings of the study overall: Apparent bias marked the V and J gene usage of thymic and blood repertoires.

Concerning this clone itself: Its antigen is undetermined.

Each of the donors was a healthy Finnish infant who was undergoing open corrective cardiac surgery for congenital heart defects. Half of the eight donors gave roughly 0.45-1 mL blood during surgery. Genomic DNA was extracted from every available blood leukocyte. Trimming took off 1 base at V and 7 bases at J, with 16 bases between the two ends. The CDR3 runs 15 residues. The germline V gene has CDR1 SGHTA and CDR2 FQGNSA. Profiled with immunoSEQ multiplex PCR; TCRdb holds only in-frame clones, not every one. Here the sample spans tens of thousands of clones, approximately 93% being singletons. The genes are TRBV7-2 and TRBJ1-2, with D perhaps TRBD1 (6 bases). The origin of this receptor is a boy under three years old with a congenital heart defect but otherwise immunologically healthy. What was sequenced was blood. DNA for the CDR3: TGTGCCAGCAGCTTAGGCGGGGGGGCGAGAGGTGGCTACACCTTC. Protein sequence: CASSLGGGARGGYTF.